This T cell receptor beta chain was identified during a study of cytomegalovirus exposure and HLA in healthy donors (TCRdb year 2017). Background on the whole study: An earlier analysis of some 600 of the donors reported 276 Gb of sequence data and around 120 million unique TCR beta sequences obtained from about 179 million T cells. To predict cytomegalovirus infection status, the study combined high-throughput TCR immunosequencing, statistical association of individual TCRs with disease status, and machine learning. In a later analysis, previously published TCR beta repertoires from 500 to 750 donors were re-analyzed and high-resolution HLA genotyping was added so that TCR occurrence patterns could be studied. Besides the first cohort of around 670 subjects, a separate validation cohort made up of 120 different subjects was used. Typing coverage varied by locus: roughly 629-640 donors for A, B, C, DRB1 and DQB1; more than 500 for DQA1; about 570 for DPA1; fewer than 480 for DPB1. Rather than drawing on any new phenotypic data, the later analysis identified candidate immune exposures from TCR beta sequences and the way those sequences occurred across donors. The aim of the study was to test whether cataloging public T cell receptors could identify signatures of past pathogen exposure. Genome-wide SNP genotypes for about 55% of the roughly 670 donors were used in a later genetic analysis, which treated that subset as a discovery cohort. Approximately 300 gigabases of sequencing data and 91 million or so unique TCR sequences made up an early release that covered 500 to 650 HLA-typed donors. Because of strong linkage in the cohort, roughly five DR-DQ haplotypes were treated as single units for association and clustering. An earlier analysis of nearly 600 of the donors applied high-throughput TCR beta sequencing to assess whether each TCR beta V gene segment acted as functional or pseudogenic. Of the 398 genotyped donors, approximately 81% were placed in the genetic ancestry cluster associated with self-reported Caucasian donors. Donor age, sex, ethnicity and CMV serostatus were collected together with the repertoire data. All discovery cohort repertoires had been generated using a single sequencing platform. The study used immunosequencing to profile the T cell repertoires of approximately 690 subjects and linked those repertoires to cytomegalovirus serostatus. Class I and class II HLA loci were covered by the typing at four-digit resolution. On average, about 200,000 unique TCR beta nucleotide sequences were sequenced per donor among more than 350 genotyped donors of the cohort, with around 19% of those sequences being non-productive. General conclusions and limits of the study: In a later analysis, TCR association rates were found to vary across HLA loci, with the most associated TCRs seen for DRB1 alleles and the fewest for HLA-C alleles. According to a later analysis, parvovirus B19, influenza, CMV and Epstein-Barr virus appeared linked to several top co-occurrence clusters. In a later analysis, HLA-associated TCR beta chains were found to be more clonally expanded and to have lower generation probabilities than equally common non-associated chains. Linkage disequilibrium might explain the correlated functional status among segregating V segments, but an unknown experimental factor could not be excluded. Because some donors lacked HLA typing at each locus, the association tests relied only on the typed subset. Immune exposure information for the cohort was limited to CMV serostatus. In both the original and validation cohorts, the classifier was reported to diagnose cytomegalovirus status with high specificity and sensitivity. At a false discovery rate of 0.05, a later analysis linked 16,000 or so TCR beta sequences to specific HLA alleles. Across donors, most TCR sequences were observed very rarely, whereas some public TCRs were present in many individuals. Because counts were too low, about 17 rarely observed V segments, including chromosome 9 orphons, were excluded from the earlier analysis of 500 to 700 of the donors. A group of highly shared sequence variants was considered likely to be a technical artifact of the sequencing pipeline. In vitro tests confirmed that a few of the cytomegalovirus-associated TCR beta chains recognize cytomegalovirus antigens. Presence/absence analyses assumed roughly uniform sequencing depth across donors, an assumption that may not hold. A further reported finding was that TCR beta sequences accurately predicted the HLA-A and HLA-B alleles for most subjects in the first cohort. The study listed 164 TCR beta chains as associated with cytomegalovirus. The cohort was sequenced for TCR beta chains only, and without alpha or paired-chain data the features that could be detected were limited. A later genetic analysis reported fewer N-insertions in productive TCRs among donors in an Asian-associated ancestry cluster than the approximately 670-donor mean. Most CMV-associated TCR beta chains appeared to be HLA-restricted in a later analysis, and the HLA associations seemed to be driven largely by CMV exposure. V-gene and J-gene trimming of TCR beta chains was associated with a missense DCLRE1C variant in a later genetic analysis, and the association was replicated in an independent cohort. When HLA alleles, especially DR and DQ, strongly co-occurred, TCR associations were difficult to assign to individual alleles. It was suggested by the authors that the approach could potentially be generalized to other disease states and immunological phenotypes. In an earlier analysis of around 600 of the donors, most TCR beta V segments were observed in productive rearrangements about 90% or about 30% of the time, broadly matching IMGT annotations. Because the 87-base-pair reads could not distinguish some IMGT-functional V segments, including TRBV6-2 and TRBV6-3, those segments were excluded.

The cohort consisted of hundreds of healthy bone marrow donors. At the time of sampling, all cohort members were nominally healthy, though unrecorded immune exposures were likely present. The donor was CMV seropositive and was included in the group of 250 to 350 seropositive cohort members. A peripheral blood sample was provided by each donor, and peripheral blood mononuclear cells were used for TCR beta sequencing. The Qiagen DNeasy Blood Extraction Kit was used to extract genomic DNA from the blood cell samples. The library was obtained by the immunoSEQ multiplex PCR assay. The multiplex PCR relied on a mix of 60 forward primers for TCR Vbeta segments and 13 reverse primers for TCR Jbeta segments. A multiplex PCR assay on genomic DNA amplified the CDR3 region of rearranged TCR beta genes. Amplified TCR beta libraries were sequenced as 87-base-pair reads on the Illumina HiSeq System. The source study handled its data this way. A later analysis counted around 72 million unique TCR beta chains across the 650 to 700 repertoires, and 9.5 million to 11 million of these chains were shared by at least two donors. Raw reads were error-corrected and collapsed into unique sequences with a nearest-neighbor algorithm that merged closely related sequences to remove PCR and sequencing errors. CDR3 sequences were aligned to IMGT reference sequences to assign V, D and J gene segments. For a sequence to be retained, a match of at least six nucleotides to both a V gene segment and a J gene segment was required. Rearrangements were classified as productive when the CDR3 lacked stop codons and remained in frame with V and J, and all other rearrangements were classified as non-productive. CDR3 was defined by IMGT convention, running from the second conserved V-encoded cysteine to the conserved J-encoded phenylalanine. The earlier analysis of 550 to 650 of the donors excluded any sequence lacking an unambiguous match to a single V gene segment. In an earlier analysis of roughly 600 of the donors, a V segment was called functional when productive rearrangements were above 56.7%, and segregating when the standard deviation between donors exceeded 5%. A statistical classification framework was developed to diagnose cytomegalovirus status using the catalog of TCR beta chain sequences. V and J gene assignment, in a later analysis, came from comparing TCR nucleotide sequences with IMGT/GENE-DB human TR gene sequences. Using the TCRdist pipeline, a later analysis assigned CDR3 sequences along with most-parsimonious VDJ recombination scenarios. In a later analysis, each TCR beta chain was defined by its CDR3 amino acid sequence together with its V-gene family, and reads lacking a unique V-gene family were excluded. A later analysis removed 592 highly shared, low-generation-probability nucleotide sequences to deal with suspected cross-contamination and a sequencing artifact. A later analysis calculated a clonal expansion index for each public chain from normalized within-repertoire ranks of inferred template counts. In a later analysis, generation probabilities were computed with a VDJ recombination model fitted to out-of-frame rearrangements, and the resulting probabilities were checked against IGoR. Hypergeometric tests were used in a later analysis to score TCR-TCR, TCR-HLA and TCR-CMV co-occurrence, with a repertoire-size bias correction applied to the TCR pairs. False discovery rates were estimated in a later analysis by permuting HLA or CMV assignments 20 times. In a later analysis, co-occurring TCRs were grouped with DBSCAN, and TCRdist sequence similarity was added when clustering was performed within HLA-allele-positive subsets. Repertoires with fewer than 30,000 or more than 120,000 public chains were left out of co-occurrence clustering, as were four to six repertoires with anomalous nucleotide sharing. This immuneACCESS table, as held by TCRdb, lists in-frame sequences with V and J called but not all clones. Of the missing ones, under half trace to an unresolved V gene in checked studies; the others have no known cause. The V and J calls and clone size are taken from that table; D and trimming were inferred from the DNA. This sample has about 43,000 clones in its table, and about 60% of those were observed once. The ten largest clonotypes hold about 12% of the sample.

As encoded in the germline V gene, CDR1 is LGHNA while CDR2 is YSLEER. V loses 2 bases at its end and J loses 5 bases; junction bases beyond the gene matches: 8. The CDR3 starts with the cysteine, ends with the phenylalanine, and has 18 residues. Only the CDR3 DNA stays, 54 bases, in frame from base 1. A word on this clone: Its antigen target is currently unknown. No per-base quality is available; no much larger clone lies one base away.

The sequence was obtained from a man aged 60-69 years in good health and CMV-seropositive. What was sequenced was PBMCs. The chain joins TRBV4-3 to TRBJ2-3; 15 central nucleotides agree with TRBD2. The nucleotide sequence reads TGCGCCAGCAGCCAACTCCCGGGACTAGCGGGAGGTGGAGATACGCAGTATTTT. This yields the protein CASSQLPGLAGGGDTQYF.